One sample yielded the 2 T cell receptor beta chains listed below, sequenced in a study of cytotoxic CD8 clonotypes in ibrutinib-treated CLL. Sequenced by immunoSEQ multiplex PCR; TCRdb stores in-frame clones only, minus some. The profile shows tens of thousands of clones, about 86% of them singletons. Sequencing used PBMCs, obtained before ibrutinib treatment. The receptors come from a human donor with chronic lymphocytic leukemia.

The genes are TRBV5-5 and TRBJ2-2; no firm D call. V was shortened by 3 bases and J by 5 bases, with 11 bases between the two germline ends. Germline V lookup: CDR1 SGHKS, CDR2 YYEKEE (reference sequence). The CDR3 extends over 14 amino acids. This CDR3 reads CASSSQAVTGELFF. CDR3 nucleotides: TGTGCCAGCAGCTCCCAAGCTGTAACCGGGGAGCTGTTTTTT.

This chain uses TRBV23-1 with TRBJ1-2, with TRBD1 as a possible D gene (6 bases). TRBV23-1 is given ORF status, its function remaining uncertain. This CDR3 region has 19 residues. V was pared by 2 bases and J by 3 bases, with 25 bases between. CDR3 sequence: CASSQPNHLPRGAYYGYTF. As DNA, the CDR3 is TGCGCCAGCAGTCAACCGAACCACCTTCCGCGGGGGGCCTACTATGGCTACACCTTC.